This passage covers 29 T cell receptor beta chains from one sample sequenced in a study of vaccination and CD4 T cells after COVID-19. Sequenced with the Oncomine TCR Beta short-read assay was DNA taken from cultured CD4+ T cells. From the PCR reads, TCRdb called clonotypes with MiXCR, one entry per CDR3 protein. In the table there are 20,000 to 25,000 distinct CDR3 sequences, approximately 50% of which are singletons. Their target antigens are unknown. Documented treatment: roughly 11-day PBMC culture with coronavirus spike peptide pools or control peptides (ViraFEST assay). The sample comprised CD4+ T cells from blood, cultured in vitro. These receptors all stem from a human donor who had recovered from COVID-19.

This clonotype was seen a few times. J is TRBJ2-2 and V is TRBV24-1; possible D gene TRBD2, 5 bases. V was clipped by 3 bases and J by 5 bases, with 12 bases between them. Germline V CDR1 and CDR2: KGHDR, SFDVKD. The CDR3 loop spans 15 amino acids. CDR3 protein: CATSDPQERTGELFF. The CDR3 bases are TGTGCCACCAGTGATCCCCAGGAGCGGACCGGGGAGCTGTTTTTT.

This chain uses TRBV25-1 with TRBJ1-1; possible D gene TRBD1, 6 bases. CDR1 and CDR2 from the germline V gene are MGHDK and SYGVNS. The CDR3 totals 12 residues. The germline V and J ends were trimmed by 7 bases and 5 bases, with 11 bases remaining between them. CDR3: CASKGGVTEAFF. The CDR3 DNA follows: TGTGCCAGCAAGGGGGGAGTGACTGAAGCTTTCTTT.

This clonotype was counted a few times. The chain employs TRBV27 and TRBJ2-7; D perhaps matches TRBD2 (6 bases). Germline V gene sequence: CDR1 MNHEY, CDR2 SMNVEV (reference sequence). The CDR3 covers 14 residues. Trimming left V 2 bases short and J 2 bases short, with 10 bases between. CDR3 amino acids: CASSLKPGAYEQYF. The CDR3 coding sequence is TGTGCCAGCAGTTTAAAGCCGGGGGCCTACGAGCAGTACTTC.

The V call is TRBV7-2, the J call TRBJ1-1; a possible D gene is TRBD1 (5 bases). This CDR3 has 13 amino acids. Trimming pared 10 bases from V and 0 bases from J, leaving 12 bases between. Germline CDR1 SGHTA, CDR2 FQGNSA. Here the CDR3 reads CATGRVMNTEAFF. CDR3 nucleotide sequence: TGTGCCACCGGCAGGGTTATGAACACTGAAGCTTTCTTT.

Only a few counts were recorded for this clonotype. The chain carries TRBV29-1 and TRBJ1-2, with a weak D call TRBD1 (5 bases). The CDR3 has 12 residues. Germline loops: CDR1 SQVTM, CDR2 ANQGSEA. Trimming took 2 bases from V and 4 from J, leaving 8 bases between them. The CDR3 DNA follows: TGCAGCGTTGAAACAGGTCTCTATGGCTACACCTTC. Residues: CSVETGLYGYTF.

This clonotype has just a few counts. The rearrangement uses TRBV10-3 and TRBJ2-5; D may match TRBD1 or TRBD2 (5 bases each). The V gene's germline CDR1 is ENHRY and CDR2 SYGVKD. There are 14 residues in the CDR3. V lost 6 bases to trimming and J lost 2 bases, with 13 bases between them. CDR3 loop: CAISPRDEQETQYF. CDR3 coding DNA: TGTGCCATCAGCCCCCGGGACGAGCAAGAGACCCAGTACTTC.

The chain couples TRBV5-1 to TRBJ2-5; TRBD2 matches 12 bases. Trimming at V came to 2 bases and at J to 7 bases, leaving 12 bases not matched to a gene. CDR1 is SGHRS and CDR2 is YFSETQ in the germline V gene. This CDR3 region has 17 residues. DNA for the CDR3: TGCGCCAGCAGCTTTAAGACTAGCGGGAGTGGTGTGGGGACCCAGTACTTC. Translated: CASSFKTSGSGVGTQYF. Drawing the rest from reference TRBV5-1 and TRBJ2-5, the complete variable domain is KAGVTQTPRYLIKTRGQQVTLSCSPISGHRSVSWYQQTPGQGLQFLFEYFSETQRNKGNFPGRFSGRQFSNSRSEMNVSTLELGDSALYLCASSFKTSGSGVGTQYFGPGTRLLVL.

This clonotype was detected only once. The chain combines TRBV9 with TRBJ2-5; 9 positions match TRBD2. The germline gives CDR1 SGDLS, CDR2 YYNGEE. There are 14 residues in the CDR3. V shed 4 bases and J 5 bases; nucleotides not matched to a gene: 6. The CDR3 region has the DNA TGTGCCAGCAGCTTTACGACTAGCGGTGAGACCCAGTACTTC. Translating it yields CASSFTTSGETQYF.

The genes are TRBV12-3 or TRBV12-4 and TRBJ1-5; D ambiguous. The CDR3 consists of 13 residues. Trimming pared 2 bases from V and 7 bases from J, leaving 9 bases between. CDR3 residues: CASSLTPIQPQHF. CDR3 nucleotide sequence: TGTGCCAGCAGTTTAACCCCCATCCAGCCCCAGCATTTT.

This clonotype was seen a few times. This chain uses TRBV20-1 with TRBJ1-2, with unresolved D. V was clipped by 0 bases and J by 5 bases, with 10 bases between them. Germline V gene data show CDR1 as DFQATT and CDR2 as SNEGSKA (reference sequence). This CDR3 has 13 amino acids. DNA of the CDR3: TGCAGTGCTAGAGATGTCAGCAAATATGGCTACACCTTC. It translates to CSARDVSKYGYTF.

The gene calls are TRBV4-1 and TRBJ1-5; 8 bases match TRBD1. Germline loops: CDR1 MGHRA, CDR2 YSYEKL. The CDR3 is 18 amino acids. Unmatched junction bases numbered 9, after V lost 1 base and J lost 1 base. Here the CDR3 DNA reads TGCGCCAGCAGCCAAGGGGTGGTTACAGGGGGGAGCAATCAGCCCCAGCATTTT. As protein: CASSQGVVTGGSNQPQHF.

This clonotype is medium-sized by share. The chain is built from TRBV29-1 and TRBJ1-5; TRBD1 might be the D (5 bases). The CDR3 has 14 amino acids. The V gene's germline CDR1 is SQVTM and CDR2 ANQGSEA. Trimming removed 4 bases from V and 0 bases from J, with 10 bases in between. The CDR3, as DNA: TGCAGCGTTGTCGGGACGGATAGCAATCAGCCCCAGCATTTT. It encodes CSVVGTDSNQPQHF.

V usage is TRBV20-1 and J usage is TRBJ2-1, with 7 bases identical to TRBD2. Germline assignment: CDR1 DFQATT and CDR2 SNEGSKA (reference sequence). J gave up 9 bases and V 8 bases, and 19 bases lay outside the gene matches. The CDR3 is 15 residues long. The DNA of the CDR3 is TGCAGTCCTTTTGAGGCAGGACGGGGGGTACGTGAGCAGTTCTTC. It specifies CSPFEAGRGVREQFF.

This clonotype was seen just once. The J gene is TRBJ1-2, the V gene TRBV28; 12 bases fit TRBD1. The CDR3 is 17 residues long. V shed 3 bases and J 3 bases; nucleotides not matched to a gene: 8. The V gene's germline CDR1 is MDHEN and CDR2 SYDVKM. The CDR3 region is CASSLQGQGAVYYGYTF. CDR3 nucleotide sequence: TGTGCCAGCAGTTTGCAGGGACAGGGGGCTGTATACTATGGCTACACCTTC.

The sample holds a few counts of this clonotype. The J gene is TRBJ1-1, the V gene TRBV6-1, with D maybe TRBD1 (5 bases). The CDR3 runs to 13 residues. Deletions cut 10 bases from V and 3 bases from J, with 15 bases between. Per germline, CDR1 MNHNS and CDR2 SASEGT. The CDR3 coding sequence is TGTGCCAACCGGGGGGAGGGTGACACTGAAGCTTTCTTT. Amino acids: CANRGEGDTEAFF.

This clonotype has more than one count but fewer than ten. The V and J genes are TRBV4-1 and TRBJ2-7; D is unresolved. The germline V gene has CDR1 MGHRA and CDR2 YSYEKL. Trimming removed 1 base at V and 2 bases at J, with 9 bases between. This CDR3 region has 14 residues. The CDR3 loop reads CASSQGTVTYEQYF. The CDR3 nucleotides read TGCGCCAGCAGCCAAGGGACGGTGACCTACGAGCAGTACTTC.

Only a few counts were recorded for this clonotype. J is TRBJ2-5 and V is TRBV6-1, with TRBD1 identical over 8 bases. Germline CDR1 MNHNS, CDR2 SASEGT. This CDR3 contains 13 residues. The J segment lost 4 bases and the V segment lost 6 bases, leaving 4 bases of the junction unmatched. The CDR3 DNA is TGTGCCAGCAGACCTGACAGGGGAGAGACCCAGTACTTC. Its protein is CASRPDRGETQYF.

CDR3: CASSLLEGTQYF. The CDR3, as DNA: TGTGCCAGCAGTCTTCTAGAGGGGACCCAGTACTTC. V and J are TRBV2 and TRBJ2-5; weak D call: TRBD2 (5 bases). V was cut by 5 bases and J by 7 bases, with 11 bases left in between. Germline-derived CDR1 and CDR2 are SNHLY and FYNNEI. The CDR3 is 12 amino acids.

V usage is TRBV7-9 and J usage is TRBJ2-3, with 7 bases aligning to TRBD1. The trim removed 4 bases at V and 3 bases at J, leaving 7 bases unmatched. The CDR3 contains 15 residues. Per the germline V gene, CDR1 is SEHNR and CDR2 is FQNEAQ (reference sequence). The DNA of the CDR3 is TGTGCCAGCAGCTCGGACAGGAGGAGGACAGATACGCAGTATTTT. Protein sequence: CASSSDRRRTDTQYF.

Regarding this clonotype: No conserved phenylalanine or tryptophan is present at the end of the CDR3, so a read error is the likely explanation. The CDR3 bases are TGTGCCAGCAGTTTCTTAGGGGGCGGCTACACCCTC. Its translation: CASSFLGGGYTL. This sequence joins TRBV12-3 or TRBV12-4 and TRBJ1-2, with 7 bases identical to TRBD1. V lost 3 bases and J lost 8; bases outside the gene matches: 3. The CDR3 is made up of 12 amino acids.

J is TRBJ2-3 and V is TRBV12-3 or TRBV12-4; D possibly matches TRBD1 or TRBD2 (5 bases each). Trimming stripped 3 bases from V and 6 bases from J, with 10 bases between. This CDR3 comprises 13 residues. The CDR3 protein is CASSFGGGDTQYF. CDR3 bases: TGTGCCAGCAGTTTTGGGGGTGGGGATACGCAGTATTTT.

The rearrangement joins TRBV4-2 to TRBJ1-2, with unresolved D. Trimming took off 1 base at V and 2 bases at J, with 8 bases between the two ends. The CDR3 loop spans 14 amino acids. Germline loops: CDR1 LGHNA, CDR2 YNFKEQ. CDR3 nucleotide sequence: TGTGCCAGCAGCCAAGGCTCGGGGAACTATGGCTACACCTTC. It translates to CASSQGSGNYGYTF.

This clonotype was seen just once. This chain joins TRBV2 and TRBJ1-6; D is ambiguous. The CDR3 runs to 15 residues. The germline V gene has CDR1 SNHLY and CDR2 FYNNEI. Trimming left V 3 bases short and J 0 bases short, with 6 bases between. CDR3 in DNA: TGTGCCAGCAGTGAGGCGAGCTCCTATAATTCACCCCTCCACTTT. Translation gives CASSEASSYNSPLHF.

The chain recombines TRBV20-1 with TRBJ2-5, with D possibly being TRBD2 (6 bases). The length of the CDR3 is 15 residues. The germline V and J ends were trimmed by 1 base and 3 bases, with 15 bases remaining between them. Germline CDR1 is DFQATT and CDR2 is SNEGSKA (reference sequence). The CDR3 DNA reads TGCAGTGCTAGAGGGACCGGGACTGAGAAAGAGACCCAGTACTTC. Translation: CSARGTGTEKETQYF.

The gene calls are TRBV20-1 and TRBJ1-5, with TRBD1 matching over 12 bases. CDR1 is DFQATT and CDR2 is SNEGSKA in the germline V gene (reference sequence). The CDR3 is made up of 15 amino acids. Trimming took 3 bases from V and 5 from J; bases not matched to a gene: 5. The CDR3 loop is CSARGQGAEYQPQHF. CDR3 coding DNA: TGCAGTGCTAGGGGACAGGGGGCTGAATATCAGCCCCAGCATTTT.

This clonotype has just a few counts. This chain connects TRBV19 to TRBJ1-1; a possible D gene is TRBD1 (6 bases). V dropped 5 bases and J dropped 5 bases, with 12 bases sitting between them. The CDR3 loop spans 13 amino acids. Germline loops: CDR1 LNHDA, CDR2 SQIVND (reference sequence). The chain's CDR3 is CASSGSTGTEAFF. CDR3 DNA sequence: TGTGCCAGTAGTGGATCTACAGGGACTGAAGCTTTCTTT.

The CDR3: CSGRLRGTGELFF. The CDR3 region has the DNA TGCAGTGGAAGACTGCGGGGCACCGGGGAGCTGTTTTTT. The chain carries TRBV20-1 and TRBJ2-2; D is possibly TRBD2 (6 bases). The CDR3 sequence is 13 residues long. The V gene's germline CDR1 is DFQATT and CDR2 SNEGSKA (reference sequence). Trimming left V 7 bases short and J 4 bases short, with 13 bases between.

The V and J genes are TRBV3-1 and TRBJ2-3; D is ambiguous. Germline V gives CDR1 LGHDT, CDR2 YNNKEL (reference sequence). This CDR3 spans 12 amino acids. V gave up 2 bases and J gave up 0 bases, with 0 bases separating them. CDR3 DNA sequence: TGTGCCAGCAGCCAAAGCACAGATACGCAGTATTTT. Its translation is CASSQSTDTQYF.

The chain is built from TRBV5-1 and TRBJ1-6; 9 bases are a match to TRBD1. Germline trimming cut 0 bases from V and 10 bases from J; bases unmatched to any gene: 8. The CDR3 is 16 residues long. Per the germline V gene, CDR1 is SGHRS and CDR2 is YFSETQ. The CDR3 loop is CASSLGPGQGTSPLHF. The CDR3 DNA reads TGCGCCAGCAGCTTGGGCCCGGGACAGGGAACGTCACCCCTCCACTTT.